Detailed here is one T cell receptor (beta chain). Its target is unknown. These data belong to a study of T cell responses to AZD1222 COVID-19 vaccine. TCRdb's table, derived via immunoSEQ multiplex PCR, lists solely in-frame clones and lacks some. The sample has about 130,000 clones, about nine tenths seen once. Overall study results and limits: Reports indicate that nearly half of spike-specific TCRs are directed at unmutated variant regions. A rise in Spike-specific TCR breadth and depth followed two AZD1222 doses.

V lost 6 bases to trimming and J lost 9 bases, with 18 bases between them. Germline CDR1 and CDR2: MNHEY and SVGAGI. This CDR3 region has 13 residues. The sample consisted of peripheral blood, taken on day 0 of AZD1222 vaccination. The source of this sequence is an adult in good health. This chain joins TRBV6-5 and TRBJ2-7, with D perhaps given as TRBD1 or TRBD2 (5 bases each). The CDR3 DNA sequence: TGTGCCAGCAGCCACGAGGGGTTGGAAGGGCAGTACTTC. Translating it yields CASSHEGLEGQYF.